This TCR beta chain is from a study of cytomegalovirus exposure and HLA in healthy donors. Study conclusions and caveats: A later analysis showed HLA-associated TCR beta chains outstripping equally common others in clonal expansion. The likely origin of a cluster of highly shared sequence variants was a sequencing artifact. By HLA locus, TCR association rates varied in a later analysis, with DRB1 showing the most and HLA-C the fewest.

Notes on this clone: No antigen is known for it.

Germline CDR1 MDHEN, CDR2 SYDVKM. The CDR3 length is 16 residues. V shed 6 bases and J shed 1 base, with 18 bases lying between them. 13 Jbeta primers and 60 Vbeta primers were used for the PCR. The assay was immunoSEQ multiplex PCR, and TCRdb's table has in-frame clones only and misses some. Here the sample spans some 150,000 clones, about 74% being singletons. The material sequenced was PBMCs. This chain connects TRBV28 to TRBJ1-1; D uncertain. This TCR came from a woman between 50 and 59 years old in good health and CMV-seronegative. CDR3 sequence: CASSILGPLRNTEAFF. The CDR3 nucleotides read TGTGCCAGCAGCATCCTTGGGCCCCTTCGGAACACTGAAGCTTTCTTT.